The 27 T cell receptor beta chains in this list originate from one sample, sequenced in a study of blood T cell repertoires in COVID-19. The data were produced by immunoSEQ multiplex PCR, yet TCRdb's version contains in-frame clones alone and is incomplete. The sample lists about 190,000 clones; roughly 80% were seen once. The sample was PBMCs or T cells enriched from blood (not recorded which). Source of these receptors: a woman younger than 45 who had recovered from COVID-19.

This clone came up a few times. The rearrangement uses TRBV5-5 and TRBJ1-5, with 8 positions matching TRBD1. There are 19 residues in the CDR3. V dropped 4 bases and J dropped 0; count of bases not matched to a gene: 15. Germline V gives CDR1 SGHKS, CDR2 YYEKEE (reference sequence). The CDR3 DNA reads as TGTGCCAGCAGCACTAAAGCTGGACAGGGCGGCCTTAGCAATCAGCCCCAGCATTTT. This sequence encodes CASSTKAGQGGLSNQPQHF.

The chain uses TRBV5-4 and TRBJ2-3; TRBD1 agrees at 7 bases. The germline CDR1 and CDR2 sequences are SGHNT and YYREEE (reference sequence). The trim removed 6 bases at V and 2 bases at J, leaving 6 bases unmatched. The CDR3 loop spans 14 amino acids. This chain's CDR3 is CASKTGMLTDTQYF. CDR3 DNA: TGTGCCAGCAAGACAGGGATGCTCACAGATACGCAGTATTTT.

This chain uses TRBV27 with TRBJ1-4; D perhaps matches TRBD1 (5 bases). This CDR3 region has 14 residues. The germline V gene encodes CDR1 MNHEY and CDR2 SMNVEV (reference sequence). V lost 6 bases and J 5 bases, leaving 13 bases between the germline ends. CDR3 coding DNA: TGTGCCAGCAGCTGGAACAGGTGGAATGAAAAACTGTTTTTT. It yields the protein CASSWNRWNEKLFF.

This clone has only one observation. The chain employs TRBV6-1 and TRBJ2-3, with D maybe TRBD1 (5 bases). The germline V gene has CDR1 MNHNS and CDR2 SASEGT. Deletions cut 2 bases from V and 7 bases from J, with 7 bases between. There are 12 residues in the CDR3. This chain's CDR3 is CASSEQGNTQYF. DNA of the CDR3: TGTGCCAGCAGTGAACAGGGTAATACGCAGTATTTT.

The chain is built from TRBV3-1 (or the pseudogene TRBV3-2) and TRBJ2-2, with no clear D. Trimming pared 2 bases from V and 0 bases from J, leaving 10 bases between. In germline, CDR1 is LGHDT, CDR2 YNNKEL (reference sequence). The CDR3 is 16 residues long. Here the CDR3 DNA reads TGTGCCAGCAGCCAAAGGAGAGCCGCGAACACCGGGGAGCTGTTTTTT. Translating gives CASSQRRAANTGELFF.

The chain links TRBV2 to TRBJ1-6; D unresolved. Between the trimmed V and J ends, which lost 3 bases and 9 bases, there was a span of 12 bases. This CDR3 region has 14 residues. CDR1 is SNHLY, CDR2 FYNNEI, per germline. In DNA, the CDR3 is TGTGCCAGCAGTGACACTATAAGGAGTTCACCCCTCCACTTT. This encodes CASSDTIRSSPLHF.

V and J are TRBV3-1 (or the pseudogene TRBV3-2) and TRBJ2-1, with TRBD2 matching 15 bases. The CDR3 extends over 15 amino acids. J gave up 15 bases and V 4 bases, and 10 bases lay outside the gene matches. Germline CDR1 and CDR2: LGHDT and YNNKEL (reference sequence). In DNA, the CDR3 is TGTGCCAGCAGCCCCCCGGGACTAGCGGGGGGACTTAGGTTCTTC. Translation: CASSPPGLAGGLRFF.

V gene TRBV14 combines with J gene TRBJ1-2; the D gene is possibly TRBD1 (6 bases). Trimming removed 0 bases at V and 2 bases at J, with 16 bases between. The germline V gene encodes CDR1 SGHDN and CDR2 FVKESK. The CDR3 extends over 17 amino acids. As DNA, the CDR3 is TGTGCCAGCAGCCAAGATGAGTGGAGGGGGGGAAACTATGGCTACACCTTC. Its translation: CASSQDEWRGGNYGYTF.

The chain is built from TRBV4-2 and TRBJ2-7; D is perhaps TRBD2 (6 bases). V was cut by 2 bases and J by 2 bases, with 13 bases left in between. This CDR3 is built from 15 residues. Germline loops: CDR1 LGHNA, CDR2 YNFKEQ. CDR3 DNA: TGTGCCAGCAGCCAAAACCGGGACTTCCCCTACGAGCAGTACTTC. This sequence encodes CASSQNRDFPYEQYF.

This sequence joins TRBV27 and TRBJ1-5; D unclear. V was clipped by 1 base and J by 5 bases, with 12 bases between them. This CDR3 is 15 amino acids long. Looked up from germline, CDR1 is MNHEY and CDR2 is SMNVEV (reference sequence). The CDR3 DNA reads as TGTGCCAGCAGTTTATTTCCAGGCGGGGATCAGCCCCAGCATTTT. It codes for CASSLFPGGDQPQHF.

The J gene is TRBJ2-1, the V gene TRBV7-9; 13 bases are shared with TRBD2. CDR1 SEHNR and CDR2 FQNEAQ come from the germline V gene (reference sequence). Trimming cost V 0 bases and J 7 bases; bases outside gene matches: 3. This CDR3 has 16 amino acids. The CDR3 region is CASSLAGLAGLNEQFF. CDR3 DNA: TGTGCCAGCAGCTTAGCGGGACTAGCGGGATTGAATGAGCAGTTCTTC.

V and J are TRBV5-1 and TRBJ1-4; D is unclear. The germline V gene encodes CDR1 SGHRS and CDR2 YFSETQ. CDR3 length: 16 amino acids. Trimming took off 8 bases at V and 0 bases at J, with 17 bases between the two ends. CDR3 sequence: CASSRGIYATNEKLFF. DNA of the CDR3: TGCGCCAGTAGCCGAGGGATTTATGCAACTAATGAAAAACTGTTTTTT.

About this clone itself: Different DNA sequences within this sample yield the same CDR3. CDR3 residues: CASSPRQGMNTEAFF. CDR3 bases: TGCGCCAGCAGCCCGAGACAGGGGATGAACACTGAAGCTTTCTTT. The rearrangement uses TRBV5-1 and TRBJ1-1; 8 bases map to TRBD1. The germline gives CDR1 SGHRS, CDR2 YFSETQ. Trimming took 4 bases from V and 0 from J; bases not matched to a gene: 5. The CDR3 loop spans 15 amino acids.

The chain employs TRBV7-5 and TRBJ2-7; the table gives TRBD2 as D, unverified against the DNA. TRBV7-5 is tagged as a pseudogene. There are 17 residues in the CDR3. Here the CDR3 reads CARSPGPRGVVGYEQYF. CDR3 sequence (DNA): TGTGCCAGAAGCCCAGGACCCCGGGGGGTAGTGGGCTACGAGCAGTACTTC.

This clone has just a few counts. The chain is built from TRBV7-9 and TRBJ2-3; a possible D gene is TRBD1 (8 bases). CDR3 size: 16 residues. V was pared by 4 bases and J by 2 bases, with 16 bases between. In germline, CDR1 is SEHNR, CDR2 FQNEAQ (reference sequence). CDR3 DNA sequence: TGTGCCAGCAGCTCCAGACAGGGGAGGGACACAGATACGCAGTATTTT. This encodes CASSSRQGRDTDTQYF. Combining the CDR3 with reference TRBV7-9 and TRBJ2-3 gives the whole variable domain DTGVSQNPRHKITKRGQNVTFRCDPISEHNRLYWYRQTLGQGPEFLTYFQNEAQLEKSRLLSDRFSAERPKGSFSTLEIQRTEQGDSAMYLCASSSRQGRDTDTQYFGPGTRLTVL.

This chain connects TRBV7-2 to TRBJ2-5; D might be TRBD2 (6 bases). CDR1 and CDR2 from the germline V gene are SGHTA and FQGNSA. V was shortened by 10 bases and J by 1 base, with 16 bases between the two germline ends. There are 14 residues in the CDR3. DNA of the CDR3: TGTGCCACCACGGGGGTCGCCTTCCAAGAGACCCAGTACTTC. This codes for CATTGVAFQETQYF.

CDR3 sequence: CASSPRGGDGEQFF. The CDR3 DNA sequence: TGCGCCAGCAGCCCCCGGGGGGGCGATGGTGAGCAGTTCTTC. V is TRBV5-1 and J is TRBJ2-1; 8 bases map to TRBD2. The ends lost 4 bases at V and 9 bases at J; junction bases unmatched: 9. In germline, CDR1 is SGHRS, CDR2 YFSETQ. The CDR3 has 14 amino acids.

This chain joins TRBV2 and TRBJ2-3; the match to TRBD2 covers 9 bases. With 8 bases clipped from V and 2 bases from J, the junction kept 11 bases outside the gene matches. The germline gives CDR1 SNHLY, CDR2 FYNNEI. The CDR3 is 16 residues long. CDR3 sequence: CASGRGLAGITDTQYF. CDR3 bases: TGTGCCAGCGGCCGGGGTCTAGCGGGAATCACAGATACGCAGTATTTT. Complete variable domain (other parts from reference TRBV2 and TRBJ2-3): EPEVTQTPSHQVTQMGQEVILRCVPISNHLYFYWYRQILGQKVEFLVSFYNNEISEKSEIFDDQFSVERPDGSNFTLKIRSTKLEDSAMYFCASGRGLAGITDTQYFGPGTRLTVL.

The rearrangement joins TRBV5-4 to TRBJ2-1, with D hard to call. V lost 2 bases, J lost 2 bases, and 11 bases lay in between. CDR3 length: 15 amino acids. Germline CDR1 is SGHNT and CDR2 is YYREEE (reference sequence). CDR3 in amino acids: CASSFGYSTYNEQFF. CDR3 nucleotide sequence: TGTGCCAGCAGCTTTGGGTACAGCACCTACAATGAGCAGTTCTTC.

V usage is TRBV19 and J usage is TRBJ2-3, with D uncertain. The V gene lost 9 bases and the J gene lost 0 bases, with 16 bases spanning the gap. The germline V gene encodes CDR1 LNHDA and CDR2 SQIVND (reference sequence). This CDR3 contains 15 residues. This CDR3 is CASSLQLASTDTQYF. In nucleotides, the CDR3 is TGTGCCAGCAGTCTCCAACTCGCTAGCACAGATACGCAGTATTTT.

V is TRBV29-1 and J is TRBJ2-7, with TRBD2 matching over 14 bases. Germline values: CDR1 SQVTM, CDR2 ANQGSEA. The CDR3 is 14 amino acids. Trimming removed 4 bases from V and 2 bases from J; junction bases left unmatched: 1. The CDR3 is CSVAGLAGAYEQYF. In DNA form, the CDR3 reads TGCAGCGTTGCGGGACTAGCGGGAGCCTACGAGCAGTACTTC.

This chain connects TRBV9 to TRBJ1-1; no clear D gene. V lost 0 bases to trimming and J lost 1 base, with 13 bases between them. The CDR3 is 16 residues long. Germline V gene sequence: CDR1 SGDLS, CDR2 YYNGEE. As DNA, the CDR3 is TGTGCCAGCAGCGTAGAGCGGGCGGGGAGGAACACTGAAGCTTTCTTT. Translated: CASSVERAGRNTEAFF. The full variable domain, its missing parts supplied by reference TRBV9 and TRBJ1-1, is DSGVTQTPKHLITATGQRVTLRCSPRSGDLSVYWYQQSLDQGLQFLIQYYNGEERAKGNILERFSAQQFPDLHSELNLSSLELGDSALYFCASSVERAGRNTEAFFGQGTRLTVV.

The table lists this clone with a few counts. This chain uses TRBV28 with TRBJ1-6, with TRBD1 matching over 9 bases. This CDR3 contains 14 residues. In germline, CDR1 is MDHEN, CDR2 SYDVKM. V was pared by 6 bases and J by 10 bases, with 7 bases of the junction left unmatched. CDR3 coding DNA: TGTGCCAGCAGGGAGGGACAGGGAAGATCACCCCTCCACTTT. Protein: CASREGQGRSPLHF.

The V and J genes are TRBV19 and TRBJ2-1; a weak D match, TRBD2 (5 bases). V was cut by 5 bases and J by 0 bases, with 8 bases left in between. The CDR3 is made up of 14 amino acids. From germline, CDR1 is LNHDA and CDR2 SQIVND (reference sequence). The CDR3 region has the DNA TGTGCCAGTAGTCCGGGGAGCTCCTACAATGAGCAGTTCTTC. Translation gives CASSPGSSYNEQFF. Full variable domain (missing parts from reference TRBV19 and TRBJ2-1): DGGITQSPKYLFRKEGQNVTLSCEQNLNHDAMYWYRQDPGQGLRLIYYSQIVNDFQKGDIAEGYSVSREKKESFPLTVTSAQKNPTAFYLCASSPGSSYNEQFFGPGTRLTVL.

V gene TRBV7-3 combines with J gene TRBJ2-2; the D gene is possibly TRBD2 (7 bases). The CDR3 spans 17 residues. Trimming took 3 bases from V and 3 from J, leaving 17 bases between them. From germline, CDR1 is SGHTA and CDR2 FQGTGA. CDR3 coding DNA: TGTGCCAGCAGCTTCTTGGGGGCGGGAGCGGACACCGGGGAGCTGTTTTTT. Its protein product is CASSFLGAGADTGELFF.

This chain links TRBV2 with TRBJ1-5; TRBD1 aligns across 7 bases. The CDR3 length is 14 residues. With V trimmed by 1 base and J by 5 bases, 2 bases remained unmatched. Germline V gene sequence: CDR1 SNHLY, CDR2 FYNNEI. CDR3 sequence: CASSEDRGYQPQHF. CDR3 coding DNA: TGTGCCAGCAGTGAAGACAGGGGATATCAGCCCCAGCATTTT.

DNA of the CDR3: TGTGCCAGTAGTATTCGCGGGGGGGCCGTCTATGAGCAGTTCTTC. As protein: CASSIRGGAVYEQFF. The genes are TRBV19 and TRBJ2-1; 9 nucleotides agree with TRBD2. J was trimmed by 8 bases and V by 3 bases; bases with no gene match: 8. The germline CDR1 and CDR2 sequences are LNHDA and SQIVND (reference sequence). CDR3 size: 15 residues.